The source of this T cell receptor (beta chain) is a study of Ad26.COV2.S vaccination and SARS-CoV-2 variants. Study-level information: Trial arm assignment for the donor was COV1001 Ad26.COV2.S.

Treatment of the sample: over 15 received Ad26.COV2.S at low or high dose, single or two shots; about 5 received placebo; per-sample allocation not given. Sampling took place 63 days after the first vaccine or placebo injection. This CDR3 is 16 amino acids long. Germline assignment: CDR1 SGHVS and CDR2 FNYEAQ. The J segment lost 5 bases and the V segment lost 1 base, leaving 5 bases of the junction unmatched. The assay was immunoSEQ multiplex PCR, and TCRdb's table has in-frame clones only and misses some. The table shows 410,000 or so clones, with roughly 90% occurring only once. The origin of this receptor is a person aged 18-65 years who received the Ad26.COV2.S COVID-19 vaccine or a placebo. This material consisted of peripheral blood, taken in a trial of Ad26.COV2.S vaccine versus placebo. The chain employs TRBV7-6 and TRBJ2-7, with 13 bases fitting TRBD2. The CDR3 spells CASSLVLGTSGNEQYF. The CDR3 bases are TGTGCCAGCAGCTTAGTTCTCGGGACTAGCGGGAACGAGCAGTACTTC.